Below, 18 T cell receptor beta chains from the same sample are listed, as sequenced in a study of blood T cell repertoires in COVID-19. Profiled with immunoSEQ multiplex PCR; TCRdb holds only in-frame clones, not every one. The table has approximately 99,000 clones, 70% to 90% seen once; the top ten hold around 2.1%. Input material: peripheral blood. These TCRs come from a man aged 45-65 years with COVID-19, enrolled during active disease.

The chain employs TRBV4-1 and TRBJ1-6, with 7 bases fitting TRBD1. This CDR3 comprises 17 residues. Germline assignment: CDR1 MGHRA and CDR2 YSYEKL. The J segment lost 7 bases and the V segment lost 4 bases, leaving 13 bases of the junction unmatched. CDR3 sequence: CASSLNAEGAGNSPLHF. The CDR3 region has the DNA TGCGCCAGCAGCCTCAATGCAGAGGGGGCGGGAAATTCACCCCTCCACTTT.

J is TRBJ1-2 and V is TRBV7-9; D ambiguous. The germline CDR1 and CDR2 sequences are SEHNR and FQNEAQ (reference sequence). Trimming shortened V by 1 base and J by 4 bases, and 13 bases separated the two germline ends. CDR3 size: 15 residues. The CDR3, as DNA: TGTGCCAGCAGCTTAGTGGTGGCGGGGAGCTATGGCTACACCTTC. Residues: CASSLVVAGSYGYTF. Full variable domain (remainder filled in from reference TRBV7-9 and TRBJ1-2): DTGVSQNPRHKITKRGQNVTFRCDPISEHNRLYWYRQTLGQGPEFLTYFQNEAQLEKSRLLSDRFSAERPKGSFSTLEIQRTEQGDSAMYLCASSLVVAGSYGYTFGSGTRLTVV.

The gene calls are TRBV18 and TRBJ1-3, with D unclear. The germline gives CDR1 KGHSH, CDR2 LQKENI. The CDR3 has 13 amino acids. V shed 3 bases and J shed 4 bases, with 7 bases lying between them. CDR3 DNA: TGTGCCAGCTCACCTCCCCGGGGAAACACCATATATTTT. Translating gives CASSPPRGNTIYF.

The chain carries TRBV6-5 and TRBJ2-3; TRBD2 matches at 8 bases. This CDR3 has 16 residues. Trimming at V came to 3 bases and at J to 1 base, leaving 6 bases not matched to a gene. Germline V gene lookup returns CDR1 MNHEY and CDR2 SVGAGI. Here the CDR3 DNA reads TGTGCCAGCAGTTATGGTAGCGGGGCCGGCACAGATACGCAGTATTTT. Amino acid sequence: CASSYGSGAGTDTQYF.

The count of this clone is one. This chain uses TRBV27 with TRBJ2-7, with TRBD1 identical over 7 bases. CDR3 length equals 15 residues. With V trimmed by 5 bases and J by 6 bases, 13 bases remained unmatched. Germline V gives CDR1 MNHEY, CDR2 SMNVEV (reference sequence). The CDR3 sequence: CASSPRQGLNGEQYF. The CDR3 DNA reads as TGTGCCAGCAGTCCAAGACAGGGCCTAAACGGCGAGCAGTACTTC.

The chain carries TRBV28 and TRBJ2-7; 8 bases fit TRBD2. This CDR3 is 15 amino acids long. J gave up 0 bases and V 6 bases, and 7 bases lay outside the gene matches. CDR1 is MDHEN, CDR2 SYDVKM, per germline. The CDR3 is CASRKSGGYSYEQYF. The CDR3 DNA reads TGTGCCAGCAGAAAGAGCGGGGGTTACTCCTACGAGCAGTACTTC.

J is TRBJ2-7 and V is TRBV9, with D possibly matching TRBD1 (6 bases). This CDR3 spans 14 amino acids. Germline CDR1 is SGDLS and CDR2 is YYNGEE. V was clipped by 3 bases and J by 3 bases, with 13 bases between them. CDR3 region: CASSGGPDSYEQYF. In nucleotides, the CDR3 is TGTGCCAGCAGCGGGGGGCCCGATAGCTACGAGCAGTACTTC.

The sample holds one count of this clone. V is TRBV5-4 and J is TRBJ1-2, with 8 bases matching TRBD1. Germline assignment: CDR1 SGHNT and CDR2 YYREEE (reference sequence). The CDR3 loop spans 13 amino acids. V was pared by 3 bases and J by 8 bases, with 6 bases of the junction left unmatched. CDR3 amino acids: CASSWTGLRGYTF. CDR3 sequence (DNA): TGTGCCAGCAGCTGGACAGGGTTAAGGGGCTACACCTTC.

This clone was detected once. The chain combines TRBV5-3 with TRBJ2-7, with D possibly being TRBD2 (6 bases). TRBV5-3 is sorted into the ORF group, with uncertain function. Trimming took 4 bases from V and 5 from J, leaving 13 bases between them. This CDR3 region has 13 residues. This CDR3 reads CARSPGGIHEQYF. CDR3 DNA: TGTGCCAGAAGCCCTGGGGGGATCCACGAGCAGTACTTC.

This clone showed up many times. Here the CDR3 DNA reads TGTGCCTACGAGGACCAGGGGTTTTTGGACACTGAAGCTTTCTTT. It specifies CAYEDQGFLDTEAFF. This rearrangement joins TRBV2 to TRBJ1-1; D possibly corresponds to TRBD1 (6 bases). CDR3 length: 15 residues. Germline V gene data show CDR1 as SNHLY and CDR2 as FYNNEI. The germline V and J ends were trimmed by 11 bases and 3 bases, with 22 bases remaining between them.

This clone was seen a single time. The chain combines TRBV9 with TRBJ1-6; TRBD1 aligns across 8 bases. V gave up 3 bases and J gave up 9 bases; unmatched junction bases: 5. Germline loops: CDR1 SGDLS, CDR2 YYNGEE. The CDR3 has 14 residues. In nucleotides, the CDR3 is TGTGCCAGCAGCGCACAGGGGGAGGGTTCACCCCTCCACTTT. It codes for CASSAQGEGSPLHF.

The chain uses TRBV21-1 and TRBJ2-7; the D segment call TRBD2 is taken from the table without a DNA check. TRBV21-1 is deemed a pseudogene. The CDR3 runs to 16 residues. The CDR3 nucleotides are TGTGCCAGCAGCAAAAGGTCCCGGGTTCCCTCCTACGAGCAGTACTTC. This translates into CASSKRSRVPSYEQYF.

This clone has at least ten counts. This sequence joins TRBV7-2 and TRBJ1-2; a possible D gene is TRBD1 (5 bases). Trimming stripped 3 bases from V and 6 bases from J, with 11 bases between. The CDR3 runs to 13 residues. The germline V gene has CDR1 SGHTA and CDR2 FQGNSA. CDR3 sequence reads: CASSFRSGHGYTF. CDR3 DNA: TGTGCCAGCAGCTTTCGTTCAGGGCATGGCTACACCTTC.

The chain is built from TRBV19 and TRBJ1-5; 10 bases line up with TRBD1. Per germline, CDR1 LNHDA and CDR2 SQIVND (reference sequence). This CDR3 is 15 amino acids long. The V gene end was trimmed by 1 base and the J gene end by 3 bases; junction bases not matched to a gene: 0. In DNA, the CDR3 is TGTGCCAGTAGTATAGGACAGGGGGCCAATCAGCCCCAGCATTTT. Its translation: CASSIGQGANQPQHF.

The V gene is TRBV11-1, the J gene TRBJ2-1; TRBD1 agrees at 12 bases. The CDR3 spans 16 residues. The germline V gene encodes CDR1 SGHAT and CDR2 FQDESV (reference sequence). V lost 6 bases and J lost 5; bases outside the gene matches: 8. The CDR3 loop is CASRLTGTGGHNEQFF. The CDR3 bases are TGTGCCAGCAGACTTACCGGGACAGGGGGCCACAATGAGCAGTTCTTC.

This chain joins TRBV4-1 and TRBJ1-5; 7 bases fit TRBD1. CDR1 MGHRA and CDR2 YSYEKL come from the germline V gene. CDR3 length equals 16 residues. J lost 3 bases, V lost 4 bases, and 9 bases had no gene match. CDR3 in amino acids: CASSLRQGGANQPQHF. The CDR3 bases are TGCGCCAGCAGCCTTCGACAGGGTGGTGCCAATCAGCCCCAGCATTTT.

The V and J genes are TRBV19 and TRBJ1-5, with TRBD1 identical over 12 bases. CDR3 length: 17 amino acids. Germline CDR1 LNHDA, CDR2 SQIVND (reference sequence). V lost 5 bases to trimming and J lost 6 bases; unmatched junction nucleotides: 11. The CDR3 region has the DNA TGTGCCAGTAGTGCCCGAGGGACAGGGGGCGCGGGTCAGCCCCAGCATTTT. Protein sequence: CASSARGTGGAGQPQHF. The entire variable domain, with the rest obtained from reference TRBV19 and TRBJ1-5, is as follows: DGGITQSPKYLFRKEGQNVTLSCEQNLNHDAMYWYRQDPGQGLRLIYYSQIVNDFQKGDIAEGYSVSREKKESFPLTVTSAQKNPTAFYLCASSARGTGGAGQPQHFGDGTRLSIL.

The chain couples TRBV30 to TRBJ1-4; TRBD1 aligns across 7 bases. Per the germline V gene, CDR1 is GTSNPN and CDR2 is SVGIG (reference sequence). The J segment lost 5 bases and the V segment lost 7 bases, leaving 7 bases of the junction unmatched. CDR3 length: 13 residues. The CDR3 DNA reads as TGTGCCTCGTTCAGGGGGAGAAATGAAAAACTGTTTTTT. Protein: CASFRGRNEKLFF.